A selection of T cell receptor beta chains follows, all from one sample in a study of HIV-infected patients and healthy controls. TCRdb re-called the 5' RACE reads with MiXCR, one entry per CDR3 protein. The sample lists 7,500 to 8,000 distinct CDR3 sequences; roughly 6.1% were seen once. The input for sequencing was blood, taken before antiretroviral therapy. These receptors all come from an adult with HIV infection. CDR3s include the opening cysteine and the closing phenylalanine or tryptophan. The order of the fields is J gene, clone size, D gene, V gene, CDR3 DNA, CDR3 protein. D genes are given only for firm matches. Where a row states a size, it is once, few, many or the class of an expanded clone; other rows omit it.

>TRBJ2-3|.|.|TRBV7-9
TGTGCCAGCAGCTCTAGGCAGGGAGGCAGTCGCGATACGCAGTATTTT
CASSSRQGGSRDTQYF
>TRBJ2-4|many|.|TRBV5-1
TGCGCCAGCAGCTTGGAGCTGGGGGCTAACTCCGGAAACATTCAGTACTTC
CASSLELGANSGNIQYF
>TRBJ2-4|many|TRBD2|TRBV3-1
TGTGCCAGCAGCCAACCAGCGGGGTCGCGGAGAGCCAAAAACATTCAGTACTTC
CASSQPAGSRRAKNIQYF
>TRBJ1-2|medium-sized|TRBD1|TRBV28
TGTGCCAGCAGTTTATTCCCCGGGACAGGATACTATGGCTACACCTTC
CASSLFPGTGYYGYTF
>TRBJ2-2|.|.|TRBV7-3
TGTGCCAGCAGCTTAATGGGGCCCGAAGGGTCGAACACCGGGGAGCTGTTTTTT
CASSLMGPEGSNTGELFF
>TRBJ1-5|medium-sized|.|TRBV7-9
TGTGCCAGCAGCTCAGCGACAGTAAGCAATCAGCCCCAGCATTTT
CASSSATVSNQPQHF
>TRBJ2-1|.|TRBD1|TRBV29-1
TGCAGCGTATTCGAGTTAGGGGACAGGGGGTTGGCCTACAATGAGCAGTTCTTC
CSVFELGDRGLAYNEQFF
>TRBJ1-3|many|.|TRBV3-1
TGTGCCAGCAGCCAAGAGCGTGAGCGGGCTGGCGGAAACACCATATATTTT
CASSQERERAGGNTIYF
>TRBJ1-4|many|TRBD1|TRBV13
TGTGCCAGCACCCGATCACCGACAGGGTATGAAAAACTGTTTTTT
CASTRSPTGYEKLFF
>TRBJ2-1|many|.|TRBV9
TGTGCCAGCAGCGATGGGACGTCCTACAATGAGCAGTTCTTC
CASSDGTSYNEQFF
>TRBJ2-1|medium-sized|.|TRBV20-1
TGCAGTGCTAGAGCGGACTCCTACAATGAGCAGTTCTTC
CSARADSYNEQFF
>TRBJ2-1|.|.|TRBV7-9
TGTGCCAGCAGCCACGGCCTACTAGTGTTTTACAATGAGCAGTTCTTC
CASSHGLLVFYNEQFF
>TRBJ2-1|many|TRBD2|TRBV11-2
TGTGCCAGCAGCTCGGGACTAGGTTACAATGAGCAGTTCTTC
CASSSGLGYNEQFF
>TRBJ1-1|medium-sized|TRBD1|TRBV12-3/TRBV12-4
TGTGCCAGCAGCGCGGGACAGTTGAACACTGAAGCTTTCTTT
CASSAGQLNTEAFF
>TRBJ2-1|medium-sized|.|TRBV21-1
TGTGCCAGCAGCACGAAAGGGGAATTACACCCAAGTCTCCACAATGAGCAGTTCTTC
CASSTKGELHPSLHNEQFF
>TRBJ2-2|many|.|TRBV19
TGTGCCAGTAGCCCGGATGCAGCCGGGGAGCTGTTTTTT
CASSPDAAGELFF
>TRBJ1-6|many|TRBD1|TRBV10-3
TGTGCCATCAGCGGGACAGGGAAACGGAATTCACCCCTCCACTTT
CAISGTGKRNSPLHF
>TRBJ2-2|.|.|TRBV6-5
TGTGCCAGAACCTTCCGTCGGCGCGGCGGGGAGCTGTTTTTT
CARTFRRRGGELFF
>TRBJ2-3|.|.|TRBV11-3
TGTGCCAGCGCACCGGGGGCAGCTAGCACAGATACGCAGTATTTT
CASAPGAASTDTQYF
>TRBJ1-1|many|.|TRBV20-1
TGCAGTGCTAGACAGGGGCGGAGGGAGAACACTGAAGCTTTCTTT
CSARQGRRENTEAFF
>TRBJ1-5|medium-sized|.|TRBV19
TGTGCCAGTAGCACAGGGAGGGGCCAGCCCCAGCATTTT
CASSTGRGQPQHF
>TRBJ1-2|many|.|TRBV3-1
TGTGCCAGCAGCCAAGAGGGCAGGAACTATGGCTACACCTTC
CASSQEGRNYGYTF
>TRBJ2-5|many|.|TRBV7-2
TGTGCCAGCAGCTTAGGGACAACGGGCGAGACCCAGTACTTC
CASSLGTTGETQYF
>TRBJ2-7|many|.|TRBV18
TGTGCCAGCTCACCGCGGCAGACCTACGAGCAGTACTTC
CASSPRQTYEQYF
>TRBJ1-2|many|.|TRBV6-2/TRBV6-3
TGTGCCAGCAGTTACGAGGGAAAGTTTTACTTC
CASSYEGKFYF
>TRBJ2-5|medium-sized|.|TRBV6-2/TRBV6-3
TGTGCCAGCAGTTACTCGGTGGAAGTGGCCCAGTACTTC
CASSYSVEVAQYF
>TRBJ2-5|many|.|TRBV5-1
TGCGCCAGCAGCTTGTTCCAAGAGACCCAGTACTTC
CASSLFQETQYF
>TRBJ2-6|many|.|TRBV19
TGTGCCAGTAGTATTTATCGGGGTTCGGGGGCCAACGTCCTGACTTTC
CASSIYRGSGANVLTF
>TRBJ1-1|medium-sized|.|TRBV4-2
TGTGCCAGCAGCCAAGAAGCAGGGACTGGGGACACTGAAGCTTTCTTT
CASSQEAGTGDTEAFF
>TRBJ2-7|medium-sized|.|TRBV6-5
TGTGCCAGCAGCCCTACAGGGAACTACGAGCAGTACTTC
CASSPTGNYEQYF
>TRBJ2-3|medium-sized|.|TRBV7-3
TGTGCCAGCAGCTTTGGGGACGGTACGCAGTATTTT
CASSFGDGTQYF
>TRBJ1-5|.|.|TRBV27
TGTGCCAGTGGCAGGTGGAAGAGCAATCAGCCCCAGCATTTT
CASGRWKSNQPQHF
>TRBJ1-2|many|TRBD1|TRBV29-1
TGCAGCGTCCCCAAAACCGGGACAGACTATGGCTACACCTTC
CSVPKTGTDYGYTF
>TRBJ2-3|medium-sized|.|TRBV13
TGTGCCAGCAGCAAGATGGTTGGGGCTAGCACAGATACGCAGTATTTT
CASSKMVGASTDTQYF
>TRBJ2-1|medium-sized|.|TRBV20-1
TGCAGTGCTACACCCCTGGTGGGCTCCTACAATGAGCAGTTCTTC
CSATPLVGSYNEQFF
>TRBJ2-1|many|.|TRBV7-3
TGTGCCAGCAGCTACACAGCAGGGACCTACAATGAGCAGTTCTTC
CASSYTAGTYNEQFF
>TRBJ1-2|many|.|TRBV7-2
TGTGCCAGCAGCTTCGTCAACTATGGCTACACCTTC
CASSFVNYGYTF
>TRBJ1-1|few|.|TRBV19
TGTGCCAGTAGTATCGGGGAGGGCACTGAAGCTTTCTTT
CASSIGEGTEAFF
>TRBJ2-1|medium-sized|TRBD1|TRBV4-2
TGTGCCAGCGGCGGGACAGGATCCTACAATGAGCAGTTCTTC
CASGGTGSYNEQFF
>TRBJ1-5|many|.|TRBV5-1
TGCGCCAGCAGCTTGCGGGGGGGTCCGGAGCCCCAGCATTTT
CASSLRGGPEPQHF
>TRBJ2-5|many|.|TRBV7-9
TGTGCCAGCAGCCGAAGGCCTAACCGGGACTCAAGAGAGACCCAGTACTTC
CASSRRPNRDSRETQYF
>TRBJ2-1|many|TRBD1|TRBV29-1
TGCAGCGTTGACGATCTTGATCCGGGACAGGGGACGGGTGAGCAGTTCTTC
CSVDDLDPGQGTGEQFF
>TRBJ1-4|medium-sized|.|TRBV5-6
TGTGCCAGCAGCGTATCCGGGACAACGCGTGAAAAACTGTTTTTT
CASSVSGTTREKLFF
>TRBJ1-5|.|.|TRBV6-2/TRBV6-3
TGTGCCAGCAGTTACGCGGGGGGGGCTAGGCAGCCCCAGCATTTT
CASSYAGGARQPQHF
>TRBJ2-1|.|TRBD2|TRBV7-2
TGTGCCAGCAGCTTAACTAGCGGCCCCTACAATGAGCAGTTCTTC
CASSLTSGPYNEQFF
>TRBJ2-6|many|.|TRBV6-5
TGTGCCAGCAGTTACTCGCCCGACTCTGGGGCCAACGTCCTGACTTTC
CASSYSPDSGANVLTF
>TRBJ1-6|many|.|TRBV7-9
TGTGCCAGCAGCTTATCCGGCCGTTCACCCCTCCACTTT
CASSLSGRSPLHF
>TRBJ2-5|many|.|TRBV20-1
TGCAGTGCTGTGGGATTCTGGACCGAGACCCAGTACTTC
CSAVGFWTETQYF
>TRBJ2-3|many|.|TRBV2
TGTGCCACCTCTGGACTGACACAGGGTACGCAGTATTTT
CATSGLTQGTQYF
>TRBJ2-5|medium-sized|.|TRBV20-1
TGCAGTGCTAAGGACATACAAGAGACCCAGTACTTC
CSAKDIQETQYF
>TRBJ2-3|many|TRBD2|TRBV6-5
TGTGCCAGCAGTTACTCGGCGGGGGGATTCACAGATACGCAGTATTTT
CASSYSAGGFTDTQYF
>TRBJ2-1|many|TRBD2|TRBV12-3/TRBV12-4
TGTGCCAGCAACCAGTGGACCTCCGGGACTAGCGGGGGGCCCAATGAGCAGTTCTTC
CASNQWTSGTSGGPNEQFF
>TRBJ2-3|many|.|TRBV29-1
TGCAGCGTTGTAAGGGAAACAGATACGCAGTATTTT
CSVVRETDTQYF
>TRBJ1-4|many|TRBD1|TRBV20-1
TGCAGTGCCCTACCCGGGACAGGGGGAAATGAAAAACTGTTTTTT
CSALPGTGGNEKLFF
>TRBJ2-1|few|.|TRBV7-2
TGTGCCAGCAGCCCCTGGATCGTAGGGCAGTTCTTC
CASSPWIVGQFF